This is a list of T cell receptor beta chains from one sample in a study of blood T cell repertoires in COVID-19. Produced via immunoSEQ multiplex PCR; TCRdb's table is partial and in-frame only. The sample includes 40,000 to 50,000 clones, 89% seen only once; the top ten take 6.2%. Sequenced: peripheral blood. These receptors all stem from a human donor in a cohort sampled during active COVID-19. Each CDR3 is given with its conserved first and last residue. D genes are given only for firm matches. Size is stated for part of the rows, as once, few or many counts, or as a class when the clone is expanded.

CDR3	DNA	V	J	size	D
CASSRLQANYGYTF	TGTGCCAGCAGTCGATTACAGGCTAACTATGGCTACACCTTC	TRBV14	TRBJ1-2	once	.
CASSLEIVSPRGGEKLFF	TGCGCCAGCAGCTTGGAGATAGTTAGTCCGAGGGGAGGAGAAAAACTGTTTTTT	TRBV5-1	TRBJ1-4	.	.
CASSIVLIGGKTAGGYEQYF	TGTGCCAGTAGTATAGTCCTAATCGGGGGAAAGACAGCGGGAGGCTACGAGCAGTACTTC	TRBV19	TRBJ2-7	.	TRBD2
CASSSLAGMNTEAFF	TGTGCCAGTAGTTCCCTGGCAGGGATGAACACTGAAGCTTTCTTT	TRBV19	TRBJ1-1	.	.
CASMKNGDSYEQYF	TGTGCCTCCATGAAAAACGGGGACTCCTACGAGCAGTACTTC	TRBV10-3	TRBJ2-7	once	.
CSVGSGGWVKNTEAFF	TGCAGCGTCGGGTCAGGGGGTTGGGTAAAGAACACTGAAGCTTTCTTT	TRBV29-1	TRBJ1-1	.	TRBD1
CASREGTEAFF	TGTGCCAGCAGGGAGGGGACTGAAGCTTTCTTT	TRBV2	TRBJ1-1	.	.
CASSEVRGETQYF	TGTGCCAGCAGTGAAGTCCGGGGAGAGACCCAGTACTTC	TRBV2	TRBJ2-5	.	.
CASSLGTSGRGSYNEQFF	TGTGCCAGCAGCTTGGGGACTAGCGGGAGGGGCTCCTACAATGAGCAGTTCTTC	TRBV5-4	TRBJ2-1	few	TRBD2
CASSSAGRDEQYF	TGTGCCAGCAGTTCGGCAGGTCGAGACGAGCAGTACTTC	TRBV6-6	TRBJ2-7	.	.
CASSLGQGSSPLHF	TGTGCCAGCAGCTTGGGGCAGGGCAGTTCACCCCTCCACTTT	TRBV5-4	TRBJ1-6	.	.
CASSQGPPGPGPQHF	TGTGCCAGCAGCCAAGGACCACCGGGTCCCGGGCCCCAGCATTTT	TRBV3-1/TRBV3-2	TRBJ1-5	medium-sized	.
CASSQIRYTEAFF	TGTGCCAGCAGCCAAATCAGATACACTGAAGCTTTCTTT	TRBV3-1/TRBV3-2	TRBJ1-1	.	.
CASMLGDNEQYF	TGTGCCAGCATGCTGGGAGACAACGAGCAGTACTTC	TRBV6-5	TRBJ2-7	.	.
CASSAGTGPYGYTF	TGCGCCAGCAGCGCTGGGACAGGGCCTTATGGCTACACCTTC	TRBV4-1	TRBJ1-2	few	TRBD1
CASSPWLARGLNTEAFF	TGTGCCAGCAGCCCTTGGTTGGCTCGGGGGTTGAACACTGAAGCTTTCTTT	TRBV5-5	TRBJ1-1	.	.
CASTLRQASTDTQYF	TGTGCCAGCACCCTCAGACAGGCTAGCACAGATACGCAGTATTTT	TRBV7-9	TRBJ2-3	.	.
CASSPSARWETQYF	TGTGCCAGCAGTCCGAGCGCGCGGTGGGAGACCCAGTACTTC	TRBV6-2/TRBV6-3	TRBJ2-5	.	.
CASSDRTGTPRGYTF	TGTGCCAGCAGTGATAGGACCGGGACACCAAGGGGCTACACCTTC	TRBV25-1	TRBJ1-2	.	.
CASSFLAAGELFF	TGTGCCAGCAGTTTTCTAGCGGCCGGGGAGCTGTTTTTT	TRBV6-5	TRBJ2-2	once	TRBD2
CASSVGAGELFF	TGTGCCAGCAGTGTAGGGGCCGGGGAGCTGTTTTTT	TRBV2	TRBJ2-2	.	.
CASSLARHSFYGYTF	TGTGCCAGCAGCTTAGCGCGTCACTCCTTCTATGGCTACACCTTC	TRBV7-8	TRBJ1-2	.	.